The rows below give T cell receptor beta chains drawn from one sample of a study of blood T cell repertoires in COVID-19. TCRdb keeps only in-frame clones here, not all; method: immunoSEQ multiplex PCR. This table holds a few hundred thousand clones, under 85% found once. Source material: PBMCs or T cells enriched from blood (not recorded which). These receptors were collected from a woman between 50 and 59 years old who had recovered from COVID-19. Both conserved end residues are part of each CDR3. D genes are given only for firm matches. Rows may omit the clone size; those that give it use once, few, many or a size class.

cdr3_aa,cdr3_nt,v_call,d_call,j_call,clone_size
CASRDSVNYGYTF,TGTGCCAGCAGGGACAGTGTTAACTATGGCTACACCTTC,TRBV6-5,NA,TRBJ1-2,few
CASRLHGSYEQYF,TGTGCCAGCAGGCTCCACGGCTCCTACGAGCAGTACTTC,TRBV27,NA,TRBJ2-7,NA
CASSFSGGRGETQYF,TGCGCCAGCAGCTTTTCTGGCGGGAGGGGAGAGACCCAGTACTTC,TRBV5-1,TRBD2,TRBJ2-5,NA
CASSFSQGSSRGEQFF,TGTGCCAGCAGCTTCAGCCAGGGAAGTTCCCGAGGTGAGCAGTTCTTC,TRBV7-9,NA,TRBJ2-1,NA
CASSLDLVADEQFF,TGTGCCAGCAGCTTAGACCTGGTGGCTGATGAGCAGTTCTTC,TRBV7-2,NA,TRBJ2-1,NA
CSASPLEATNEKLFF,TGCAGTGCTAGTCCCTTGGAGGCAACTAATGAAAAACTGTTTTTT,TRBV20-1,NA,TRBJ1-4,few
CASRGSGGHNNEQFF,TGTGCCAGCAGAGGTAGCGGGGGACACAACAATGAGCAGTTCTTC,TRBV27,TRBD2,TRBJ2-1,NA
CASSLSGVGDTEAFF,TGCGCCAGCAGCTTGAGTGGGGTAGGGGACACTGAAGCTTTCTTT,TRBV5-1,NA,TRBJ1-1,NA
CASSPGQGVYEQYF,TGTGCCAGCAGTCCGGGACAGGGGGTCTACGAGCAGTACTTC,TRBV6-2/TRBV6-3,TRBD1,TRBJ2-7,once
CASTTQRDYTEQFF,TGTGCCAGCACCACACAGCGGGATTACACTGAGCAGTTCTTC,TRBV2,TRBD2,TRBJ2-1,NA
CATSRALGTSTDTQYF,TGTGCCACCAGCAGAGCCCTTGGGACAAGCACAGATACGCAGTATTTT,TRBV15,NA,TRBJ2-3,NA
CASRTGNSPLHF,TGTGCCAGCAGGACAGGGAATTCACCCCTCCACTTT,TRBV6-5,TRBD1,TRBJ1-6,NA
CASRVADTQYF,TGTGCCAGCAGGGTCGCGGATACGCAGTATTTT,TRBV7-9,NA,TRBJ2-3,many
CASSFGGGASETQYF,TGTGCCAGCAGCTTCGGCGGGGGGGCCTCAGAGACCCAGTACTTC,TRBV11-2,TRBD2,TRBJ2-5,NA
CATASTGAYSPLHF,TGTGCCACCGCCTCGACAGGGGCATACTCACCCCTCCACTTT,TRBV2,TRBD1,TRBJ1-6,many
CASSQTQGSNYGYTF,TGTGCCAGCAGCCAAACCCAGGGGTCTAACTATGGCTACACCTTC,TRBV3-1/TRBV3-2,NA,TRBJ1-2,NA
CATTSATGLTKRGGYTF,TGTGCCACCACCTCCGCGACAGGGCTGACTAAAAGGGGGGGCTACACCTTC,TRBV28,TRBD1,TRBJ1-2,NA
CASSVFSGGDINTGELFF,TGTGCCAGCAGCGTATTCAGCGGGGGCGACATAAACACCGGGGAGCTGTTTTTT,TRBV9,TRBD2,TRBJ2-2,NA
CASSQGTRPLEQYF,TGCGCCAGCAGCCAAGGGACTAGACCCCTCGAGCAGTACTTC,TRBV4-1,TRBD2,TRBJ2-7,NA